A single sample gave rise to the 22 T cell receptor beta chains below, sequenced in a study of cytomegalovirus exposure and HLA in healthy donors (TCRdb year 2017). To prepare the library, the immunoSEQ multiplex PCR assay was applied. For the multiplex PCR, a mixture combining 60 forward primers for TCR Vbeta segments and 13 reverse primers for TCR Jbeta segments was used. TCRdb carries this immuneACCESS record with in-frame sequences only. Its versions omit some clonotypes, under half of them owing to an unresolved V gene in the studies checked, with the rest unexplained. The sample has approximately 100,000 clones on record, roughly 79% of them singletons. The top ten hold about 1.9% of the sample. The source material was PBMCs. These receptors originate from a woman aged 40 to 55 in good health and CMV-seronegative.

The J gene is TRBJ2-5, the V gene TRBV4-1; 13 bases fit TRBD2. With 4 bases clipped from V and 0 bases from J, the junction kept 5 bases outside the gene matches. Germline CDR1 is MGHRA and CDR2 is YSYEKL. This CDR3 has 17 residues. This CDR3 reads CASSPGTSGKYQETQYF. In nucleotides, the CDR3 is TGCGCCAGCAGCCCGGGGACTAGCGGGAAGTACCAAGAGACCCAGTACTTC.

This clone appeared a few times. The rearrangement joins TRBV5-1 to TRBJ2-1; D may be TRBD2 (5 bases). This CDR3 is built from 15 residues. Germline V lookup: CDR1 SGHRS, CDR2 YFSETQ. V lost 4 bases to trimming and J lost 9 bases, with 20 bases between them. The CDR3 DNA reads TGCGCCAGCAGCGACGGACTGGGGATCGGAGGTGAGCAGTTCTTC. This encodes CASSDGLGIGGEQFF.

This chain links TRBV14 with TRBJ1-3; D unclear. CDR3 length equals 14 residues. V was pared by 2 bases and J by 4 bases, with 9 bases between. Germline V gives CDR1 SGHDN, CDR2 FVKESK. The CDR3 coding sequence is TGTGCCAGCAGCCAAAACTCGGGAGGAAACACCATATATTTT. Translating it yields CASSQNSGGNTIYF.

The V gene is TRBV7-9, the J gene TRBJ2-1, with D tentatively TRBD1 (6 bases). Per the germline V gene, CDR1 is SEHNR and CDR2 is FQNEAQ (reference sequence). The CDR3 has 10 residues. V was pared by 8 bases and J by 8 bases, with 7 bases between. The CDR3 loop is CASGGDEQFF. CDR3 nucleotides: TGTGCCAGCGGGGGCGATGAGCAGTTCTTC.

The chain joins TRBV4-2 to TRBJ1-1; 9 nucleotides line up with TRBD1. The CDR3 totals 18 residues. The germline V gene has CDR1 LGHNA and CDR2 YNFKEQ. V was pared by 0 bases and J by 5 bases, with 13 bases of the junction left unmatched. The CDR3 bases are TGTGCCAGCAGCCAAGATAGGGGAACAGGGGGCGCGAGGACTGAAGCTTTCTTT. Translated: CASSQDRGTGGARTEAFF.

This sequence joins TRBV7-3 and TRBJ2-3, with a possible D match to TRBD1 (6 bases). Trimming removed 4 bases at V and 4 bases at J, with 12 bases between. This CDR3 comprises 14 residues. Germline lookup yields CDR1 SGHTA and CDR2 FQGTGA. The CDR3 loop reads CASSSSGAADTQYF. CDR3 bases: TGTGCCAGCAGCTCGTCAGGGGCGGCAGATACGCAGTATTTT.

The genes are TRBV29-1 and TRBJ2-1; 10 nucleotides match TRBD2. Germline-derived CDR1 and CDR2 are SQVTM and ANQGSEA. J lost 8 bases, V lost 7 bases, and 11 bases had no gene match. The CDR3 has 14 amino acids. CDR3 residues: CSAALAGEGDEQFF. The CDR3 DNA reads TGCAGCGCCGCCCTAGCGGGAGAGGGGGATGAGCAGTTCTTC.

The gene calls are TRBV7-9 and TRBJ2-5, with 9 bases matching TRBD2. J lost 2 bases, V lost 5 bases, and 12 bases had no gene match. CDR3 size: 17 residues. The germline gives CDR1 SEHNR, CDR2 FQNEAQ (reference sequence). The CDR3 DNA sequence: TGTGCCAGCAGCCAAAGGAGGCTAGCGGGGCAACAAGAGACCCAGTACTTC. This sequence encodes CASSQRRLAGQQETQYF.

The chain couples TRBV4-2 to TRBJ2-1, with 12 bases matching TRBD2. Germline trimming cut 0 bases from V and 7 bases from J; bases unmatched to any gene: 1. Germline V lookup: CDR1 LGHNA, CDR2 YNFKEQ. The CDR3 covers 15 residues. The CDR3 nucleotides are TGTGCCAGCAGCCAAGAAGGACTAGCGGGAAATGAGCAGTTCTTC. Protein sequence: CASSQEGLAGNEQFF.

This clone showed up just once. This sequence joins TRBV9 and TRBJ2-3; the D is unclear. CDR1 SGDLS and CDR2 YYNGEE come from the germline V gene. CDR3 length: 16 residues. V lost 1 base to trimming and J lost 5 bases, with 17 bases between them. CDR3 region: CASSVKAMTKGDTQYF. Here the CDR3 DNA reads TGTGCCAGCAGCGTAAAAGCAATGACAAAAGGAGATACGCAGTATTTT.

CDR3 residues: CASSLSGLSTDTQYF. For the CDR3, the DNA is TGTGCCAGCAGCTTGAGCGGACTAAGCACAGATACGCAGTATTTT. The chain has TRBV5-6 and TRBJ2-3, with D perhaps TRBD2 (6 bases). The V end lost 1 base, the J end lost 0 bases, and 9 bases lay between the germline ends. The CDR3 runs 15 residues. Germline V CDR1 and CDR2: SGHDT, YYEEEE.

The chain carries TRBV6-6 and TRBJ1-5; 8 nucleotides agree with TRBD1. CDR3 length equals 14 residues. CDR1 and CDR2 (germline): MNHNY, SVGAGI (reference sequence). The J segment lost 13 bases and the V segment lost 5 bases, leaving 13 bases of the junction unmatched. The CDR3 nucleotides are TGTGCCAGCAGTCCCGGGACAGGAGTTGTCCTTCAGCATTTT. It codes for CASSPGTGVVLQHF.

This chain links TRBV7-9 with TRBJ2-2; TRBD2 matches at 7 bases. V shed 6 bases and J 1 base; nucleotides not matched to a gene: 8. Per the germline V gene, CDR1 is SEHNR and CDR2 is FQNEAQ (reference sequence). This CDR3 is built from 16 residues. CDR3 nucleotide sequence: TGTGCCAGCAGAGTAGCGGCGGGGGAGAACACCGGGGAGCTGTTTTTT. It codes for CASRVAAGENTGELFF.

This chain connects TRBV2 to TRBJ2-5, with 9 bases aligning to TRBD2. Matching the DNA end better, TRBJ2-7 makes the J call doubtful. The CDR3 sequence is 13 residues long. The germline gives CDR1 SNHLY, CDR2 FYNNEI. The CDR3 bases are TGTGCCAGCACGGCGGGAGGGGCCTACGAGCAGTACTTC. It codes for CASTAGGAYEQYF.

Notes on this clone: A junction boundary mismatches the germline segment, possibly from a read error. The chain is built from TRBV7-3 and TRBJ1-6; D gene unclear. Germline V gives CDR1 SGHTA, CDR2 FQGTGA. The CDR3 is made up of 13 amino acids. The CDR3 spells CSSSTESNSPLHF. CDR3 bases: TGTTCCAGCTCAACAGAGTCTAATTCACCCCTCCACTTT.

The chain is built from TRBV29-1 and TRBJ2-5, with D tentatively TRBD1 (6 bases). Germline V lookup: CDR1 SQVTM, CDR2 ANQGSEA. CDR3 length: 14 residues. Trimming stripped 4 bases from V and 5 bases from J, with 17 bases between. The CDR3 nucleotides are TGCAGCGTTGCGTCATCAGGGGCTCGCGAGACCCAGTACTTC. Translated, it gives CSVASSGARETQYF.

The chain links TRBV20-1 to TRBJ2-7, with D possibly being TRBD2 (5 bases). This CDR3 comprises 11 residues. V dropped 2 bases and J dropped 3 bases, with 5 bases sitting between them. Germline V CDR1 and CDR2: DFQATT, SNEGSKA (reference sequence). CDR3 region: CSARSGYEQYF. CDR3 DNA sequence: TGCAGTGCTAGAAGCGGCTACGAGCAGTACTTC.

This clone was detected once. As DNA, the CDR3 is TGTGCCAGCAGTGGGGTTCAGGGGGTCTATCAGCCCCAGCATTTT. Protein sequence: CASSGVQGVYQPQHF. The genes are TRBV2 and TRBJ1-5, with 7 bases lining up with TRBD1. V gave up 4 bases and J gave up 5 bases; unmatched junction bases: 8. The germline CDR1 and CDR2 sequences are SNHLY and FYNNEI. The CDR3 sequence is 15 residues long.

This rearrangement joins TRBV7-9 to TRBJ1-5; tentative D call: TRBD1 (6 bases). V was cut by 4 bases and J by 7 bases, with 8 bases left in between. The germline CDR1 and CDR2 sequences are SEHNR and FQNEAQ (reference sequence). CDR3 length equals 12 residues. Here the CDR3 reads CASSSQGQPQHF. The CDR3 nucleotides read TGTGCCAGCAGCTCACAGGGACAGCCCCAGCATTTT.

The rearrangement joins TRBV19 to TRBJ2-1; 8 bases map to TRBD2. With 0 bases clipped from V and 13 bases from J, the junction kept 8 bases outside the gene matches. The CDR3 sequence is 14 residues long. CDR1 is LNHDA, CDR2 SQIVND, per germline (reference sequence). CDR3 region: CASSIDLLSGTQFF. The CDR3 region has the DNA TGTGCCAGTAGTATAGATTTACTTAGCGGGACTCAGTTCTTC.

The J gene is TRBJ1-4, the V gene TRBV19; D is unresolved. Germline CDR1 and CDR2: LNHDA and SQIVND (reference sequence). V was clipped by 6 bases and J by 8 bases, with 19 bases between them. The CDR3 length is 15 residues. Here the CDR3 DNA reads TGTGCCAGTAGAGAGGGCCGATTCAGCGGGGAAAAACTGTTTTTT. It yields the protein CASREGRFSGEKLFF.

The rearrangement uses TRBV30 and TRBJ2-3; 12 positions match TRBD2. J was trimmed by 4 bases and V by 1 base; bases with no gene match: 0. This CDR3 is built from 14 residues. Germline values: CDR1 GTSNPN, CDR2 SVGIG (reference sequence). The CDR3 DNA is TGTGCCTGGAGTGCTAGCGGGGGGGCAGATACGCAGTATTTT. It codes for CAWSASGGADTQYF.